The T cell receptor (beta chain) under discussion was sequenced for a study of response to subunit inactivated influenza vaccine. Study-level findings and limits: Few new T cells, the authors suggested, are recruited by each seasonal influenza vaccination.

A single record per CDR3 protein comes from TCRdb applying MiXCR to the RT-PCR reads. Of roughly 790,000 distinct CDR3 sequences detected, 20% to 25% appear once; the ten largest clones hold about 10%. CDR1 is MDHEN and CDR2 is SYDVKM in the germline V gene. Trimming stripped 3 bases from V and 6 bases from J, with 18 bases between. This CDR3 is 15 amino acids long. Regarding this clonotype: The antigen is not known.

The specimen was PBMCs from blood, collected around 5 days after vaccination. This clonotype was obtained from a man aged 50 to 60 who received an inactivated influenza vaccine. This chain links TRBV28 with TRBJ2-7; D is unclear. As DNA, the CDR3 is TGTGCCAGCAGTTTGTCGGCAGACACCCTTCCCGAGCAGTACTTC. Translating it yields CASSLSADTLPEQYF.